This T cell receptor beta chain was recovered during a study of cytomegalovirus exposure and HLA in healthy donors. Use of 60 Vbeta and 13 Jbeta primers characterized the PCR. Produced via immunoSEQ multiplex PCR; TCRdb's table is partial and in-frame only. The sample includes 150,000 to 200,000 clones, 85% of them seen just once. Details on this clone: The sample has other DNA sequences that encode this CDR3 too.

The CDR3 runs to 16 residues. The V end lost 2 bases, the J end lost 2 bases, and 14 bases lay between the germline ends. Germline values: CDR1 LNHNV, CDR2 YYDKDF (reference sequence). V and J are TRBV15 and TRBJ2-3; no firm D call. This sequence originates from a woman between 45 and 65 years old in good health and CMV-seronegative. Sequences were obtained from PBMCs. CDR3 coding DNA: TGTGCCACCAGCAGAAGAGGAGTTACCCTCACAGATACGCAGTATTTT. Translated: CATSRRGVTLTDTQYF. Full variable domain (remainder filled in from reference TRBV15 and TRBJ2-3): DAMVIQNPRYQVTQFGKPVTLSCSQTLNHNVMYWYQQKSSQAPKLLFHYYDKDFNNEADTPDNFQSRRPNTSFCFLDIRSPGLGDTAMYLCATSRRGVTLTDTQYFGPGTRLTVL.